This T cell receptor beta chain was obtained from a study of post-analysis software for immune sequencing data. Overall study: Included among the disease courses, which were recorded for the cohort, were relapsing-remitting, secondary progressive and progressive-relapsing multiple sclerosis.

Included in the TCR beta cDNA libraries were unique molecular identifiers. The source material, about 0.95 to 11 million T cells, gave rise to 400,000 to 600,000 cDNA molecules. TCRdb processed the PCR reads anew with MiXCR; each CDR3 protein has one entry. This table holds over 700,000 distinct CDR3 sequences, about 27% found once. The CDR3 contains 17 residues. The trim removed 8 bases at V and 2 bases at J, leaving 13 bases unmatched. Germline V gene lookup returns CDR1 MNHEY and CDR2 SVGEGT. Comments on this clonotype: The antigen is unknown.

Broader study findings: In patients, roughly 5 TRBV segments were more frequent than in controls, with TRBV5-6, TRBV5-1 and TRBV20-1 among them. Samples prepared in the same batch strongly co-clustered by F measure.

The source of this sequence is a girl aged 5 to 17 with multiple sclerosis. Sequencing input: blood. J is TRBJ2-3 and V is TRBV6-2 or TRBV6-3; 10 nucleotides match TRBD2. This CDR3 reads CASPPSGRMDPTDTQYF. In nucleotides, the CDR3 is TGTGCCAGCCCCCCTAGCGGGAGAATGGACCCCACAGATACGCAGTATTTT.